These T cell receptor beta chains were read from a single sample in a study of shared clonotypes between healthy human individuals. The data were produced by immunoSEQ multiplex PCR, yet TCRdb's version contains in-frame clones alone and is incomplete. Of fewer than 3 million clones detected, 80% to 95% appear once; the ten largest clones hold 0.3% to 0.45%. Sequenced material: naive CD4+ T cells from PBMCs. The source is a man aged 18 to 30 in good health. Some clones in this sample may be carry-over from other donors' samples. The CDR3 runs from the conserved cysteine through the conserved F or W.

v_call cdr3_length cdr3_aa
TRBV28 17 CASSPLRSFFTQETQYF
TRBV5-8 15 CASSLEGQMQETQYF
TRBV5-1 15 CASSLGWALQETQYF
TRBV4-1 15 CASSREGQGRYEQYF
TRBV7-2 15 CASSLGPPPNTEAFF
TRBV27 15 CASSRGTSGTYEQYF
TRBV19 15 CASSMGTVTSQPQHF
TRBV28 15 CASSPPARGQTEAFF
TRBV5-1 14 CASSLEWGAGELFF
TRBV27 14 CASSPSSLSSPLHF
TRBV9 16 CASSSTPGPSGNTIYF
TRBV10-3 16 CAISESTGGWNQPQHF
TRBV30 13 CATGGYSGNTIYF
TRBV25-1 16 CASSESGTDPPDTQYF
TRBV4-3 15 CASSPSRQRNQPQHF
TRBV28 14 CASSPPPRNYGYTF
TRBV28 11 CASRTGYGYTF
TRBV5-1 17 CASSLVLAGGPTYEQYF
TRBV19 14 CASSIGSEVREAFF
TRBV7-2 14 CASSGGSMNTEAFF
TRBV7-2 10 CASSLGEQFF
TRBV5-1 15 CASGSGTTNTGELFF
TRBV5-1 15 CASSSRAGLEETQYF
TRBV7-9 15 CASSPGRGGTDTQYF
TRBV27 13 CASSQGVEETQYF
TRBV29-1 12 CSGGDWGVEQFF
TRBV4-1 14 CASSQVGGTYEQYF
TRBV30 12 CAWSTRNNEQFF
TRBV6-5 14 CASSFYRGSYEQYF
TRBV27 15 CASSPRALADNEQFF
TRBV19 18 CARIRTSGTRYSYNEQFF
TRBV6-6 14 CASRKQGAGTEAFF
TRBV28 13 CASSSRDNYEQYF